A selection of T cell receptor beta chains follows, all from one sample in a study of cytomegalovirus exposure and HLA in healthy donors. Clones were sequenced by immunoSEQ multiplex PCR, and TCRdb holds only the in-frame ones, with some missing. This repertoire shows roughly 200,000 clones, about four fifths found once; its top ten account for around 2.6%. Sequences were obtained from PBMCs. Receptors were obtained from a female donor in good health and CMV-seronegative. CDR3s include the opening cysteine and the closing phenylalanine or tryptophan. A D gene is named only where the DNA matches it firmly. Part of the rows lack a size; the others show once, few, many or a class for expanded clones.

V gene: TRBV5-4; J gene: TRBJ2-1; D gene: -; clone size: -; CDR3 protein: CASSLGGPSSYNEQFF; CDR3 DNA: TGTGCCAGCAGCTTGGGGGGGCCAAGCTCCTACAATGAGCAGTTCTTC
V gene: TRBV29-1; J gene: TRBJ2-1; D gene: -; clone size: once; CDR3 protein: CSVGGLRGGNYNEQFF; CDR3 DNA: TGCAGCGTTGGGGGTTTGAGGGGGGGAAACTACAATGAGCAGTTCTTC
V gene: TRBV2; J gene: TRBJ2-3; D gene: TRBD2; clone size: -; CDR3 protein: CASSEGRGDDTQYF; CDR3 DNA: TGTGCCAGCAGTGAGGGGCGGGGGGATGATACGCAGTATTTT
V gene: TRBV19; J gene: TRBJ2-5; D gene: TRBD2; clone size: few; CDR3 protein: CASSITASGRAKGETQYF; CDR3 DNA: TGTGCCAGTAGTATTACCGCTAGCGGGAGGGCCAAAGGGGAGACCCAGTACTTC
V gene: TRBV29-1; J gene: TRBJ2-3; D gene: TRBD1; clone size: once; CDR3 protein: CSVEDSDREGTDTQYF; CDR3 DNA: TGCAGCGTTGAAGATTCCGACAGGGAAGGGACAGATACGCAGTATTTT
V gene: TRBV6-1; J gene: TRBJ2-7; D gene: -; clone size: -; CDR3 protein: CASSDQGNSYEQYF; CDR3 DNA: TGTGCCAGCAGTGACCAGGGGAACTCCTACGAGCAGTACTTC
V gene: TRBV28; J gene: TRBJ1-1; D gene: -; clone size: -; CDR3 protein: CASSNPGQWGRAFF; CDR3 DNA: TGTGCCAGCAGTAATCCGGGACAATGGGGTCGGGCTTTCTTT
V gene: TRBV27; J gene: TRBJ2-3; D gene: -; clone size: -; CDR3 protein: CASNPGVTPDTQYF; CDR3 DNA: TGTGCCAGCAACCCCGGGGTCACCCCAGATACGCAGTATTTT
V gene: TRBV11-1; J gene: TRBJ2-3; D gene: -; clone size: -; CDR3 protein: CASSSGAFGTDTQYF; CDR3 DNA: TGTGCCAGCAGCTCTGGAGCTTTCGGCACAGATACGCAGTATTTT
V gene: TRBV9; J gene: TRBJ2-7; D gene: TRBD1; clone size: -; CDR3 protein: CASSPGQGNYEQYF; CDR3 DNA: TGTGCCAGCAGCCCCGGACAGGGGAACTACGAGCAGTACTTC
V gene: TRBV27; J gene: TRBJ2-5; D gene: TRBD1; clone size: -; CDR3 protein: CASRRDSQETQYF; CDR3 DNA: TGTGCCAGCAGACGGGACAGCCAAGAGACCCAGTACTTC
V gene: TRBV9; J gene: TRBJ2-5; D gene: TRBD1; clone size: -; CDR3 protein: CASSEGDSLETQYF; CDR3 DNA: TGTGCCAGCAGCGAGGGGGACAGCCTAGAGACCCAGTACTTC
V gene: TRBV6-1; J gene: TRBJ2-7; D gene: -; clone size: -; CDR3 protein: CASSEARGSSYEQYF; CDR3 DNA: TGTGCCAGCAGTGAAGCTCGCGGCAGCTCCTACGAGCAGTACTTC
V gene: TRBV5-1; J gene: TRBJ2-7; D gene: -; clone size: -; CDR3 protein: CASSPSGGLYEQYF; CDR3 DNA: TGCGCCAGCAGCCCCTCCGGGGGGCTATACGAGCAGTACTTC
V gene: TRBV7-9; J gene: TRBJ2-3; D gene: -; clone size: -; CDR3 protein: CASSSGTFPSTDTQYF; CDR3 DNA: TGTGCCAGCAGCTCAGGGACTTTCCCGAGCACAGATACGCAGTATTTT
V gene: TRBV10-3; J gene: TRBJ2-5; D gene: TRBD1; clone size: once; CDR3 protein: CATSTQPGQGVTQYF; CDR3 DNA: TGTGCCACCTCCACTCAGCCGGGACAGGGGGTGACCCAGTACTTC
V gene: TRBV2; J gene: TRBJ1-5; D gene: -; clone size: -; CDR3 protein: CASSYMGLRNQPQHF; CDR3 DNA: TGTGCCAGCAGTTATATGGGGCTGCGCAATCAGCCCCAGCATTTT
V gene: TRBV30; J gene: TRBJ2-1; D gene: TRBD1; clone size: few; CDR3 protein: CAWSRTGTGRINEQFF; CDR3 DNA: TGTGCCTGGAGTCGAACTGGGACAGGGCGAATCAATGAGCAGTTCTTC
V gene: TRBV4-2; J gene: TRBJ1-1; D gene: -; clone size: -; CDR3 protein: CASSQVVGGTNTEAFF; CDR3 DNA: TGTGCCAGCAGCCAAGTTGTTGGAGGGACTAACACTGAAGCTTTCTTT
V gene: TRBV7-9; J gene: TRBJ1-4; D gene: TRBD1; clone size: many; CDR3 protein: CASTPGQSNEKLFF; CDR3 DNA: TGTGCCAGCACCCCGGGACAGAGTAATGAAAAACTGTTTTTT
V gene: TRBV18; J gene: TRBJ1-1; D gene: -; clone size: -; CDR3 protein: CASSSKMNTEAFF; CDR3 DNA: TGTGCCAGCTCATCAAAAATGAACACTGAAGCTTTCTTT
V gene: TRBV27; J gene: TRBJ2-5; D gene: TRBD2; clone size: -; CDR3 protein: CASSILGTSGLQETQYF; CDR3 DNA: TGTGCCAGCAGTATCCTCGGGACTAGCGGGCTCCAAGAGACCCAGTACTTC
V gene: TRBV18; J gene: TRBJ2-5; D gene: -; clone size: -; CDR3 protein: CAWGGGETQYF; CDR3 DNA: TGTGCGTGGGGGGGCGGAGAGACCCAGTACTTC
V gene: TRBV2; J gene: TRBJ2-3; D gene: TRBD2; clone size: -; CDR3 protein: CASRAGGGTDTQYF; CDR3 DNA: TGTGCCAGCCGGGCGGGGGGCGGCACAGATACGCAGTATTTT
V gene: TRBV19; J gene: TRBJ2-1; D gene: -; clone size: -; CDR3 protein: CAISATGAYNEQFF; CDR3 DNA: TGTGCCATCTCGGCGACGGGGGCCTACAATGAGCAGTTCTTC
V gene: TRBV6-6; J gene: TRBJ1-2; D gene: TRBD1; clone size: -; CDR3 protein: CASRSTGDYGYTF; CDR3 DNA: TGTGCCAGCAGGTCGACAGGGGACTATGGCTACACCTTC
V gene: TRBV5-4; J gene: TRBJ1-1; D gene: -; clone size: -; CDR3 protein: CASSWDSNTEAFF; CDR3 DNA: TGTGCCAGCAGCTGGGACTCGAACACTGAAGCTTTCTTT
V gene: TRBV18; J gene: TRBJ1-1; D gene: -; clone size: -; CDR3 protein: CASSPLHRDGNTEAFF; CDR3 DNA: TGTGCCAGCTCACCTCTACACAGGGACGGGAACACTGAAGCTTTCTTT
V gene: TRBV10-3; J gene: TRBJ2-5; D gene: TRBD1; clone size: -; CDR3 protein: CATARNNPGQGETQYF; CDR3 DNA: TGTGCCACCGCCCGAAATAATCCGGGACAGGGGGAGACCCAGTACTTC
V gene: TRBV25-1; J gene: TRBJ1-3; D gene: -; clone size: -; CDR3 protein: CASSPPEGGISGNTIYF; CDR3 DNA: TGTGCCAGCAGTCCCCCTGAGGGAGGGATCTCTGGAAACACCATATATTTT
V gene: TRBV2; J gene: TRBJ1-1; D gene: -; clone size: few; CDR3 protein: CASSQGEAFF; CDR3 DNA: TGTGCCAGCAGTCAGGGTGAAGCTTTCTTT
V gene: TRBV4-3; J gene: TRBJ2-3; D gene: -; clone size: -; CDR3 protein: CASSQDADSDTQYF; CDR3 DNA: TGCGCCAGCAGCCAAGACGCGGACTCAGATACGCAGTATTTT
V gene: TRBV4-1; J gene: TRBJ2-2; D gene: -; clone size: -; CDR3 protein: CASSQVVAAVVIDGELFF; CDR3 DNA: TGCGCCAGCAGCCAAGTTGTAGCGGCGGTGGTAATTGACGGGGAGCTGTTTTTT
V gene: TRBV13; J gene: TRBJ1-2; D gene: TRBD1; clone size: -; CDR3 protein: CASSTNRGRWDGYTF; CDR3 DNA: TGTGCCAGCAGCACGAACAGGGGGCGCTGGGATGGCTACACCTTC
V gene: TRBV2; J gene: TRBJ2-7; D gene: TRBD2; clone size: -; CDR3 protein: CASSRLGTRPYEQYF; CDR3 DNA: TGTGCCAGCAGCCGCCTCGGGACTAGACCCTACGAGCAGTACTTC
V gene: TRBV6-1; J gene: TRBJ2-1; D gene: -; clone size: -; CDR3 protein: CASSGQLGNEQFF; CDR3 DNA: TGTGCCAGCAGTGGACAGTTAGGTAATGAGCAGTTCTTC
V gene: TRBV7-8; J gene: TRBJ1-2; D gene: -; clone size: -; CDR3 protein: CASSYDRRYGYTF; CDR3 DNA: TGTGCCAGCAGCTATGACAGGCGCTATGGCTACACCTTC
V gene: TRBV11-2; J gene: TRBJ2-3; D gene: TRBD2; clone size: once; CDR3 protein: CASSSLAGGFGDTQYF; CDR3 DNA: TGTGCCAGCAGCTCTCTAGCGGGAGGGTTCGGAGATACGCAGTATTTT
V gene: TRBV6-1; J gene: TRBJ1-5; D gene: -; clone size: few; CDR3 protein: CASSEGGVRQPQHF; CDR3 DNA: TGTGCCAGCAGTGAAGGGGGGGTGCGGCAGCCCCAGCATTTT
V gene: TRBV7-3; J gene: TRBJ1-3; D gene: -; clone size: once; CDR3 protein: CASSPRQGNTIYF; CDR3 DNA: TGTGCCAGCAGCCCTAGACAGGGAAACACCATATATTTT
V gene: TRBV28; J gene: TRBJ1-4; D gene: -; clone size: -; CDR3 protein: CASSLRGGRTNEKLFF; CDR3 DNA: TGTGCCAGCAGTCTGCGGGGGGGCAGAACTAATGAAAAACTGTTTTTT
V gene: TRBV5-1; J gene: TRBJ2-1; D gene: TRBD1; clone size: few; CDR3 protein: CASERQGAIDNEQFF; CDR3 DNA: TGCGCCAGCGAACGACAGGGGGCAATTGATAATGAGCAGTTCTTC
V gene: TRBV12-5; J gene: TRBJ2-7; D gene: -; clone size: -; CDR3 protein: CASGFGTFDSYEQYF; CDR3 DNA: TGTGCTAGTGGATTCGGGACTTTTGACTCCTACGAGCAGTACTTC
V gene: TRBV30; J gene: TRBJ1-3; D gene: TRBD1; clone size: -; CDR3 protein: CAWSRDSGSGNTIYF; CDR3 DNA: TGTGCCTGGAGTAGGGACAGTGGCTCTGGAAACACCATATATTTT
V gene: TRBV7-3; J gene: TRBJ2-3; D gene: TRBD2; clone size: -; CDR3 protein: CASSLTLAGGSTDTQYF; CDR3 DNA: TGTGCCAGCAGCTTAACACTGGCGGGGGGTAGCACAGATACGCAGTATTTT
V gene: TRBV7-9; J gene: TRBJ2-3; D gene: -; clone size: -; CDR3 protein: CSSSTDSSTDTQYF; CDR3 DNA: TGTTCCAGCAGCACGGACTCCAGCACAGATACGCAGTATTTT
V gene: TRBV7-8; J gene: TRBJ2-1; D gene: -; clone size: -; CDR3 protein: CASSLSNRGGNEQFF; CDR3 DNA: TGTGCCAGCAGCTTATCGAACAGGGGGGGGAATGAGCAGTTCTTC
V gene: TRBV19; J gene: TRBJ2-4; D gene: TRBD2; clone size: -; CDR3 protein: CASSSGLAGGPLSIQYF; CDR3 DNA: TGTGCCAGTAGCTCAGGACTAGCGGGAGGACCCCTAAGCATTCAGTACTTC
V gene: TRBV30; J gene: TRBJ2-7; D gene: -; clone size: -; CDR3 protein: CALESRGASQYF; CDR3 DNA: TGTGCACTGGAGTCCCGGGGGGCGTCGCAGTACTTC
V gene: TRBV5-1; J gene: TRBJ2-1; D gene: -; clone size: -; CDR3 protein: CASSLGTSTYNEQFF; CDR3 DNA: TGCGCCAGCAGCTTAGGGACTTCCACCTACAATGAGCAGTTCTTC
V gene: TRBV11-2; J gene: TRBJ2-1; D gene: TRBD2; clone size: -; CDR3 protein: CASSLMASGYNEQFF; CDR3 DNA: TGTGCCAGCAGCTTAATGGCTAGCGGCTACAATGAGCAGTTCTTC